The TCR beta chain under discussion was sequenced for a study of siplizumab effects on memory and regulatory T cells (dated by TCRdb to about 2019). Background on the whole study: The study looked at the effect of siplizumab, an anti-CD2 antibody, on alloreactive T-cell subsets in allogeneic mixed lymphocyte reactions made from human PBMCs.

Including the terminal cysteine and phenylalanine, the CDR3 comprises 16 residues. The kept DNA is CDR3 alone, 48 bases in frame from the first base. CDR1 SEHNR and CDR2 FQNEAQ are derived from the germline V gene (reference sequence). The junction shows trimming of 2 bases on V and 0 bases on J, plus 10 bases between the germline ends. Libraries were constructed by the immunoSEQ multiplex PCR assay. About 9.9 x 10^4 TCR templates per sample were assayed by the deep sequencing platform. Genomic DNA extracted from sorted T cells was the material used for TCRbeta CDR3 sequencing. The paper's processing steps were these. The R programming language was used for clonal analysis of TCRbeta CDR3 data. Comparing unstimulated samples against CFSE-low samples taken after the reaction was how alloreactive CD4+ and CD8+ clones were defined. Alloreactive CD4+ clones were assigned to regulatory or non-regulatory origin by matching sequences to sorted unstimulated Treg and non-Treg repertoires. This is the immuneACCESS table as TCRdb keeps it, with only in-frame sequences that have V and J called. A part of the clones is gone; compared with another copy, unresolved V genes explain less than half, and the rest is unexplained. V, J and clone size derive from that table, while D and trimming were established from the DNA sequence. For this sample there are under 100,000 clones; 85% to 95% appear just once. The top ten clonotypes cover about 1.2% of the sample.

TCRbeta CDR3 sequencing was performed on sorted unstimulated T cells and on proliferating T cells recovered from mixed lymphocyte reactions. Fresh whole blood from approximately ten HLA-typed healthy donors was used to isolate PBMCs. To map where alloreactive clones came from, CD4+ non-regulatory T cells in the unstimulated state were FACS-sorted. Worth noting for this clone: Its antigen is not yet known. Per-nucleotide qualities are absent, and no much larger clonotype sits a single base away.

The study at large found these results: Siplizumab significantly lowered the cumulative frequency of alloreactive sequences that could be traced to unstimulated CD4+ memory T cells. A naive or memory phenotype could not be assigned to roughly 80-95% of proliferating CD4+ or CD8+ clones. The suppressive function of proliferating Tregs from siplizumab cultures was not functionally confirmed. Because sequences at frequencies below about 10^-5 were poorly captured, only a minor fraction of alloreactive clones could be mapped back to unstimulated subsets. Unstimulated naive T cells appeared more diverse than memory T cells, and naive cells seemed to contribute substantially to the alloresponse. Of the alloreactive CD4+ clones that could be mapped, the Treg-derived share averaged around 70% with siplizumab compared with 25% to 30% in control reactions.

Sequencing was performed on non-Treg CD4+ T cells sorted from blood. The sample's cell subset or site label is to be understood as: FACS-sorted unstimulated CD4+ non-regulatory T cells. This receptor was taken from a human donor in good health. The chain employs TRBV7-9 and TRBJ2-2, with the D gene not clear enough to name. The CDR3 reads CASSLTLNANTGELFF. The DNA is TGTGCCAGCAGCTTAACCCTCAACGCGAACACCGGGGAGCTGTTTTTT.